What follows are 8 T cell receptor beta chains derived from one specimen sequenced in a study of T cells in Graves' hyperthyroidism and ophthalmopathy. Researchers amplified the TCR beta CDR3 regions from RNA transcripts. The TCR CDR3 first-round RT-PCR relied on the HTBI primer set. TCRdb reanalysed the multiplex PCR reads using MiXCR and keeps one entry per CDR3 protein. The sample records under 750,000 distinct CDR3 sequences, about 17% being singletons. The sample was blood. These TCRs come from a woman between 50 and 59 years old with Graves' hyperthyroidism that later progressed to Graves' ophthalmopathy.

This clonotype was counted many times. The J gene is TRBJ2-5, the V gene TRBV30, with D perhaps assigned TRBD1 or TRBD2 (5 bases each). The CDR3 runs to 14 residues. Trimming cost V 2 bases and J 4 bases, with 14 bases left between them. CDR1 GTSNPN and CDR2 SVGIG come from the germline V gene (reference sequence). The CDR3 DNA sequence: TGTGCCTGGAGTATTGGGACGGGGCGAGAGACCCAGTACTTC. As protein: CAWSIGTGRETQYF.

This clonotype was seen a few times. The CDR3 DNA sequence: TGCAGTGCTAGATTAGGTGGGGAAGTGTCACCCCTCCACTTT. It yields the protein CSARLGGEVSPLHF. The chain has TRBV20-1 and TRBJ1-6, with D unclear. V lost 2 bases, J lost 10 bases, and 15 bases lay in between. The germline CDR1 and CDR2 sequences are DFQATT and SNEGSKA (reference sequence). The CDR3 covers 14 residues.

This sequence joins TRBV6-5 and TRBJ2-3; 8 positions agree with TRBD1. This CDR3 contains 16 residues. The junction had 7 bases not matched to a gene; V was cut back by 2 bases and J by 3 bases. The V gene's germline CDR1 is MNHEY and CDR2 SVGAGI. CDR3: CASSYTGTGLTDTQYF. The DNA for the CDR3 is TGTGCCAGCAGTTACACCGGGACAGGTTTGACAGATACGCAGTATTTT.

This clonotype was seen repeatedly, ten times or more. This sequence joins TRBV30 and TRBJ1-5; D unclear. CDR1 and CDR2 (germline): GTSNPN, SVGIG (reference sequence). The CDR3 runs to 15 residues. The V end lost 0 bases, the J end lost 5 bases, and 14 bases lay between the germline ends. Written as DNA, the CDR3 is TGTGCCTGGAGTGTACGGCAGGTTAAGGATCAGCCCCAGCATTTT. Amino acid sequence: CAWSVRQVKDQPQHF. The variable domain in full, with the rest retrieved from reference TRBV30 and TRBJ1-5, is SQTIHQWPATLVQPVGSPLSLECTVEGTSNPNLYWYRQAAGRGLQLLFYSVGIGQISSEVPQNLSASRPQDRQFILSSKKLLLSDSGFYLCAWSVRQVKDQPQHFGDGTRLSIL.

There are a few counts of this clonotype. The chain uses TRBV15 and TRBJ1-2, with D perhaps TRBD1 (5 bases). The V end was cut by 0 bases, the J end by 7 bases, with 15 bases between. The length of the CDR3 is 15 residues. Germline V gives CDR1 LNHNV, CDR2 YYDKDF (reference sequence). CDR3 amino acids: CATSRDRGQASGYTF. The CDR3 coding sequence is TGTGCCACCAGCAGAGATCGGGGCCAGGCCTCTGGCTACACCTTC.

This clonotype was observed at least ten times. This sequence joins TRBV6-5 and TRBJ1-1; D perhaps matches TRBD1 (6 bases). With 0 bases removed from V and 0 bases from J, the gap between germline ends came to 8 bases. In germline, CDR1 is MNHEY, CDR2 SVGAGI. There are 15 residues in the CDR3. The CDR3 DNA sequence: TGTGCCAGCAGTTACTCGGGGGCCCTGAACACTGAAGCTTTCTTT. Amino acids: CASSYSGALNTEAFF.

This clonotype occurred many times. This chain connects TRBV11-2 to TRBJ1-2; D is uncertain. In germline, CDR1 is SGHAT, CDR2 FQNNGV. V was shortened by 5 bases and J by 4 bases, with 11 bases between the two germline ends. There are 13 residues in the CDR3. The CDR3 DNA follows: TGTGCCAGCAGCCGATCGGAAAGCTATGGCTACACCTTC. Protein: CASSRSESYGYTF. Full variable domain (remainder filled in from reference TRBV11-2 and TRBJ1-2): EAGVAQSPRYKIIEKRQSVAFWCNPISGHATLYWYQQILGQGPKLLIQFQNNGVVDDSQLPKDRFSAERLKGVDSTLKIQPAKLEDSAVYLCASSRSESYGYTFGSGTRLTVV.

This clonotype has ten or more counts. The V and J genes are TRBV5-6 and TRBJ2-1; maybe TRBD1 (5 bases). The CDR3 has 13 residues. CDR1 SGHDT and CDR2 YYEEEE come from the germline V gene. With 0 bases removed from V and 8 bases from J, the gap between germline ends came to 9 bases. The CDR3: CASSLAGYDEQFF. The CDR3 DNA reads as TGTGCCAGCAGCTTGGCAGGGTACGATGAGCAGTTCTTC.